The 31 T cell receptor beta chains reported below all come from one sample, sequenced in a study of blood T cell repertoires in COVID-19. The method was immunoSEQ multiplex PCR; TCRdb's version includes in-frame clones alone and lacks a portion of them. This sample carries around 240,000 clones, around 80% of them seen once, and the ten largest clones take around 1.5%. Material: peripheral blood. The receptors come from a woman in her 40s who had recovered from COVID-19.

The rearrangement uses TRBV6-5 and TRBJ2-7; 7 nucleotides align to TRBD1. The CDR3 is 14 residues long. Trimming took 6 bases from V and 1 from J; bases not matched to a gene: 6. Looked up from germline, CDR1 is MNHEY and CDR2 is SVGAGI. This chain's CDR3 is CASRDPGQSYEQYF. The CDR3 DNA sequence: TGTGCCAGCAGGGACCCGGGACAGTCCTACGAGCAGTACTTC.

The J gene is TRBJ2-3, the V gene TRBV18; TRBD2 matches 7 bases. Germline loops: CDR1 KGHSH, CDR2 LQKENI. This CDR3 spans 15 amino acids. V lost 0 bases and J lost 4; bases outside the gene matches: 4. CDR3 coding DNA: TGTGCCAGCTCACCACCGTCGGGGGGTCCAGATACGCAGTATTTT. It codes for CASSPPSGGPDTQYF.

The chain carries TRBV28 and TRBJ1-2; D is unclear. The germline gives CDR1 MDHEN, CDR2 SYDVKM. The CDR3 sequence is 11 residues long. Trimming cost V 3 bases and J 7 bases, with 6 bases left between them. The CDR3 nucleotides are TGTGCCAGCAGTTTGTCAGGTGGCTACACCTTC. Translated, it gives CASSLSGGYTF.

The chain links TRBV7-8 to TRBJ1-2; no clear D. CDR1 is SGHVS and CDR2 is FQNEAQ in the germline V gene. V was trimmed by 5 bases and J by 1 base, leaving 5 bases between them. This CDR3 region has 12 residues. The CDR3 region is CASSQSNYGYTF. DNA of the CDR3: TGTGCCAGCAGCCAGAGTAACTATGGCTACACCTTC. Complete variable domain (other parts from reference TRBV7-8 and TRBJ1-2): GAGVSQSPRYKVAKRGQDVALRCDPISGHVSLFWYQQALGQGPEFLTYFQNEAQLDKSGLPSDRFFAERPEGSVSTLKIQRTQQEDSAVYLCASSQSNYGYTFGSGTRLTVV.

The V and J genes are TRBV3-1 (or the pseudogene TRBV3-2) and TRBJ2-7; D is perhaps TRBD1 (5 bases). The germline V gene encodes CDR1 LGHDT and CDR2 YNNKEL (reference sequence). CDR3 length equals 12 residues. Trimming left V 1 base short and J 4 bases short, with 5 bases between. The CDR3 coding sequence is TGTGCCAGCAGCCAAGCAGGGTACGAGCAGTACTTC. Protein sequence: CASSQAGYEQYF.

The chain employs TRBV19 and TRBJ2-7; 7 bases fit TRBD1. Looked up from germline, CDR1 is LNHDA and CDR2 is SQIVND (reference sequence). V was clipped by 7 bases and J by 5 bases; unmatched bases: 11. The CDR3 consists of 14 residues. The CDR3 nucleotides read TGTGCCAGTAACAGGGGACCCTCGTACGACGAGCAGTACTTC. Amino acid sequence: CASNRGPSYDEQYF.

Comment on this clone: Other DNA sequences in the same sample also yield this CDR3. The CDR3 coding sequence is TGTGCCAGCAGCGTAGGGACAGGATACAATTCACCCCTCCACTTT. Amino acids: CASSVGTGYNSPLHF. The chain has TRBV9 and TRBJ1-6; 7 bases are shared with TRBD1. CDR3 length equals 15 residues. Germline CDR1 is SGDLS and CDR2 is YYNGEE. The V segment lost 0 bases and the J segment 7 bases; nucleotides outside the gene matches: 4. The whole variable domain, filled in from reference TRBV9 and TRBJ1-6, reads DSGVTQTPKHLITATGQRVTLRCSPRSGDLSVYWYQQSLDQGLQFLIQYYNGEERAKGNILERFSAQQFPDLHSELNLSSLELGDSALYFCASSVGTGYNSPLHFGNGTRLTVT.

The chain carries TRBV5-1 and TRBJ1-2; no definite D call. The CDR3 has 15 residues. V gave up 4 bases and J gave up 5 bases, with 18 bases separating them. From germline, CDR1 is SGHRS and CDR2 YFSETQ. CDR3 residues: CASSMGPGLEYGYTF. CDR3 nucleotides: TGCGCCAGCAGCATGGGCCCCGGGTTGGAATATGGCTACACCTTC.

This chain joins TRBV6-5 and TRBJ1-2; 7 bases fit TRBD1. Trimming removed 5 bases from V and 5 bases from J; junction bases left unmatched: 11. CDR1 and CDR2 (germline): MNHEY, SVGAGI. The CDR3 spans 15 residues. CDR3 sequence (DNA): TGTGCCAGCAGTAAGACCCGGGACAGTTCTTATGGCTACACCTTC. Protein product: CASSKTRDSSYGYTF.

This sequence joins TRBV29-1 and TRBJ1-4, with unresolved D. Germline CDR1 and CDR2: SQVTM and ANQGSEA. Between the trimmed V and J ends, which lost 2 bases and 4 bases, there was a span of 8 bases. This CDR3 comprises 13 residues. CDR3 region: CSVESGLNEKLFF. For the CDR3, the DNA is TGCAGCGTTGAATCGGGTCTTAATGAAAAACTGTTTTTT.

Turning to this clone: At one end, the junction sequence differs from germline, possibly due to a read error. The chain is built from TRBV15 and TRBJ2-1; D is unresolved. The germline CDR1 and CDR2 sequences are LNHNV and YYDKDF (reference sequence). This CDR3 spans 12 amino acids. The DNA for the CDR3 is TGTGCCACCAGCGGCCCCGGTTCAAAAGCGATCTTC. Its translation is CATSGPGSKAIF.

The V call is TRBV25-1, the J call TRBJ2-3; no clear D gene. The V and J ends lost 4 bases and 5 bases respectively, with 13 bases between them. Germline V gene lookup returns CDR1 MGHDK and CDR2 SYGVNS. CDR3 length equals 14 residues. CDR3 in DNA: TGTGCCAGCAGTGGAATAATGAGTGGAGATACGCAGTATTTT. This codes for CASSGIMSGDTQYF. Together with reference TRBV25-1 and TRBJ2-3, the CDR3 gives the full variable domain: EADIYQTPRYLVIGTGKKITLECSQTMGHDKMYWYQQDPGMELHLIHYSYGVNSTEKGDLSSESTVSRIRTEHFPLTLESARPSHTSQYLCASSGIMSGDTQYFGPGTRLTVL.

The chain carries TRBV7-9 and TRBJ2-3; TRBD1 is a possible D gene (5 bases). V gave up 1 base and J gave up 1 base, with 6 bases separating them. Germline CDR1 and CDR2: SEHNR and FQNEAQ (reference sequence). The CDR3 covers 14 residues. The CDR3 reads CASSLVTGTDTQYF. The CDR3 DNA follows: TGTGCCAGCAGCTTAGTGACAGGCACAGATACGCAGTATTTT.

The CDR3 DNA is TGTGCCAGCAGCTTCGTTAATGAGCAGTTCTTC. Translating gives CASSFVNEQFF. This chain joins TRBV7-9 and TRBJ2-1; the D is unclear. V gave up 3 bases and J gave up 7 bases, with 4 bases separating them. The CDR3 covers 11 residues. Germline V gives CDR1 SEHNR, CDR2 FQNEAQ (reference sequence).

V gene TRBV7-3 combines with J gene TRBJ2-3; TRBD2 aligns across 9 bases. The CDR3 sequence is 15 residues long. The V and J ends lost 3 bases and 1 base, in that order; junction bases with no gene match: 2. Germline assignment: CDR1 SGHTA and CDR2 FQGTGA. Here the CDR3 DNA reads TGTGCCAGCAGCTTGGCTAGCGGGGGCACAGATACGCAGTATTTT. As protein: CASSLASGGTDTQYF.

V gene TRBV7-8 combines with J gene TRBJ2-5, with 9 bases fitting TRBD1. Germline values: CDR1 SGHVS, CDR2 FQNEAQ. The CDR3 is 14 residues long. Trimming at V came to 3 bases and at J to 5 bases, leaving 4 bases not matched to a gene. The chain's CDR3 is CASSFGTGQETQYF. DNA of the CDR3: TGTGCCAGCAGCTTCGGGACAGGGCAGGAGACCCAGTACTTC.

The V call is TRBV5-1, the J call TRBJ1-6; TRBD1 matches at 10 bases. Germline CDR1 is SGHRS and CDR2 is YFSETQ. J gave up 8 bases and V 2 bases, and 1 base lay outside the gene matches. The CDR3 sequence is 14 residues long. The CDR3, as DNA: TGCGCCAGCAGCTTCGGGACAGGGGATTCACCCCTCCACTTT. Amino acids: CASSFGTGDSPLHF.

The CDR3 region has the DNA TGCGCCAGCAGCGTTACAGGGGGCGACACCGGGGAGCTGTTTTTT. Protein sequence: CASSVTGGDTGELFF. The chain uses TRBV5-1 and TRBJ2-2; 9 bases line up with TRBD1. The length of the CDR3 is 15 residues. With V trimmed by 4 bases and J by 3 bases, 4 bases remained unmatched. The germline V gene encodes CDR1 SGHRS and CDR2 YFSETQ.

The J gene is TRBJ1-1, the V gene TRBV6-1; D is undetermined. The CDR3 extends over 14 amino acids. Trimming took off 4 bases at V and 0 bases at J, with 9 bases between the two ends. CDR1 is MNHNS, CDR2 SASEGT, per germline. This chain's CDR3 is CASSVRGLNTEAFF. The CDR3 DNA sequence: TGTGCCAGCAGTGTACGGGGATTGAACACTGAAGCTTTCTTT.

The chain combines TRBV9 with TRBJ2-3; TRBD2 aligns across 8 bases. This CDR3 comprises 15 residues. Unmatched junction bases numbered 5, after V lost 3 bases and J lost 2 bases. Germline lookup yields CDR1 SGDLS and CDR2 YYNGEE. CDR3 sequence reads: CASSETSATTDTQYF. The CDR3 coding sequence is TGTGCCAGCAGCGAGACTAGCGCCACCACAGATACGCAGTATTTT.

For this clone: The same CDR3 can be traced to other DNA sequences in this sample. This chain uses TRBV14 with TRBJ1-2, with 7 nucleotides matching TRBD1. Germline CDR1 and CDR2: SGHDN and FVKESK. The V gene end was trimmed by 4 bases and the J gene end by 5 bases; junction bases not matched to a gene: 10. The CDR3 has 15 amino acids. The CDR3 DNA is TGTGCCAGCAGCCGAGAGACAGGGTTTTGGTATGGCTACACCTTC. It yields the protein CASSRETGFWYGYTF.

The chain combines TRBV29-1 with TRBJ1-1, with D unclear. The CDR3 sequence is 12 residues long. Trimming removed 3 bases from V and 10 bases from J, with 15 bases in between. Germline-derived CDR1 and CDR2 are SQVTM and ANQGSEA. Here the CDR3 reads CSVEGSKAGAFF. In DNA, the CDR3 is TGCAGCGTTGAGGGGAGTAAGGCTGGAGCTTTCTTT.

V is TRBV29-1 and J is TRBJ1-1, with 11 bases identical to TRBD1. CDR1 is SQVTM, CDR2 ANQGSEA, per germline. V lost 4 bases and J lost 7; bases outside the gene matches: 5. The CDR3 has 13 residues. CDR3 sequence reads: CSVARTGGGEAFF. The CDR3 DNA sequence: TGCAGCGTTGCCCGGACAGGGGGCGGTGAAGCTTTCTTT. Filled out from reference TRBV29-1 and TRBJ1-1, the complete variable domain reads SAVISQKPSRDICQRGTSLTIQCQVDSQVTMMFWYRQQPGQSLTLIATANQGSEATYESGFVIDKFPISRPNLTFSTLTVSNMSPEDSSIYLCSVARTGGGEAFFGQGTRLTVV.

The genes are TRBV28 and TRBJ1-2; TRBD1 matches at 7 bases. Germline values: CDR1 MDHEN, CDR2 SYDVKM. J gave up 6 bases and V 2 bases, and 12 bases lay outside the gene matches. This CDR3 is built from 16 residues. Here the CDR3 DNA reads TGTGCCAGCAGTTTACTAGGGACAGTGAGCTCGGATGGCTACACCTTC. It translates to CASSLLGTVSSDGYTF.

The rearrangement links TRBV10-2 to TRBJ2-5; 8 nucleotides agree with TRBD2. J lost 4 bases, V lost 5 bases, and 6 bases had no gene match. The CDR3 is made up of 14 amino acids. Germline V gene lookup returns CDR1 WSHSY and CDR2 SAAADI. The CDR3 spells CASSSRGGLETQYF. The CDR3 DNA sequence: TGCGCCAGCAGTTCCCGGGGGGGCCTAGAGACCCAGTACTTC.

This clone was seen just once. The rearrangement uses TRBV12-3 or TRBV12-4 and TRBJ2-2; tentative D call: TRBD2 (5 bases). This CDR3 has 13 residues. The V gene lost 3 bases and the J gene lost 6 bases, with 8 bases spanning the gap. The CDR3 reads CASSFGVAGELFF. CDR3 in DNA: TGTGCCAGCAGTTTCGGGGTTGCCGGGGAGCTGTTTTTT.

The genes are TRBV6-6 and TRBJ1-2; maybe TRBD1 (6 bases). V gave up 5 bases and J gave up 2 bases, with 12 bases separating them. CDR1 is MNHNY and CDR2 is SVGAGI in the germline V gene (reference sequence). The CDR3 is 14 amino acids. The CDR3 reads CASSTLGQNYGYTF. The CDR3 coding sequence is TGTGCCAGCAGTACGCTCGGACAGAACTATGGCTACACCTTC.

There are a few counts of this clone. This chain joins TRBV7-6 and TRBJ1-5, with 7 nucleotides matching TRBD1. V gave up 5 bases and J gave up 6 bases; unmatched junction bases: 10. Germline CDR1 is SGHVS and CDR2 is FNYEAQ. The CDR3 has 15 amino acids. CDR3 amino acids: CASSTGTGVAQPQHF. The CDR3, as DNA: TGTGCCAGCAGCACCGGAACAGGGGTTGCTCAGCCCCAGCATTTT.

This clone was found once. The rearrangement links TRBV28 to TRBJ2-7; no clear D. The CDR3 is 11 residues long. V shed 10 bases and J shed 4 bases, with 11 bases lying between them. Germline lookup yields CDR1 MDHEN and CDR2 SYDVKM. The CDR3 coding sequence is TGTGCCACCTCAATCAGGTACGAGCAGTACTTC. This sequence encodes CATSIRYEQYF. The variable domain in full, with the rest retrieved from reference TRBV28 and TRBJ2-7, is DVKVTQSSRYLVKRTGEKVFLECVQDMDHENMFWYRQDPGLGLRLIYFSYDVKMKEKGDIPEGYSVSREKKERFSLILESASTNQTSMYLCATSIRYEQYFGPGTRLTVT.

The chain joins TRBV10-3 to TRBJ2-1, with 9 bases that match TRBD1. Trimming cost V 4 bases and J 6 bases; bases outside gene matches: 13. In germline, CDR1 is ENHRY, CDR2 SYGVKD. The CDR3 contains 17 residues. The CDR3 loop is CAISASPGQGLVNEQFF. Here the CDR3 DNA reads TGTGCCATCAGTGCCAGCCCGGGACAGGGTCTGGTCAATGAGCAGTTCTTC.

The chain uses TRBV30 and TRBJ1-5; tentative D call: TRBD1 (6 bases). The CDR3 has 13 residues. The ends were cut back, 3 bases at V and 3 bases at J, with 9 bases in the middle. Germline V gives CDR1 GTSNPN, CDR2 SVGIG (reference sequence). As DNA, the CDR3 is TGTGCCTGGAGCCGGGACAACAATCAGCCCCAGCATTTT. Protein sequence: CAWSRDNNQPQHF.